A few counts support the clone carrying this TCR beta chain. The CDR3 length is 16 residues. This sample was included in a study of CD8 T cells in ankylosing spondylitis. One entry per CDR3 protein results from TCRdb running MiXCR on the 5' RACE reads. The repertoire includes under 200,000 distinct CDR3 sequences, approximately 10% of them detected once, and just under 30% sits in the top ten. The sequence was collected from a male donor with ankylosing spondylitis or in good health (not recorded which). The sequenced sample consisted of blood, either unsorted or a sorted T cell fraction (not recorded which). V and J are TRBV21-1 and TRBJ2-5; TRBD2, the table's D call, was not compared with the DNA. TRBV21-1 constitutes a pseudogene. Here the CDR3 reads CASSGGLAGAMETQYF. The CDR3 coding sequence is TGTGCCAGCAGCGGGGGGCTAGCGGGGGCGATGGAGACCCAGTACTTC.